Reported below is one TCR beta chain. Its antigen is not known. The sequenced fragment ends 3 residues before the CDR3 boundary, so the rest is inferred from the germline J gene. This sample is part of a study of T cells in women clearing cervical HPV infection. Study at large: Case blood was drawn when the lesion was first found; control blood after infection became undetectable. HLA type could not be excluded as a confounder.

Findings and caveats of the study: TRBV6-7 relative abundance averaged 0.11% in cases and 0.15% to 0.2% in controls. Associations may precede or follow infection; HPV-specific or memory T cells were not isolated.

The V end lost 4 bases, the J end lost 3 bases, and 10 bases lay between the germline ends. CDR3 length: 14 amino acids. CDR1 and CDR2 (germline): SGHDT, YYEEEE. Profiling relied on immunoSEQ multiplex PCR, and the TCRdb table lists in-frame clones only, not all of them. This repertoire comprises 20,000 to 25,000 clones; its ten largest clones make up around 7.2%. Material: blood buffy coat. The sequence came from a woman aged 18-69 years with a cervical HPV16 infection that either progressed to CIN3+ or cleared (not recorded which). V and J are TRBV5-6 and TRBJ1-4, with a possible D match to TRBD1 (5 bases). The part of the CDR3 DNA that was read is TGTGCCAGCAGCCGCGACAGTCCTAATGAAAAA. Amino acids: CASSRDSPNEK. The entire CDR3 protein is CASSRDSPNEKLFF.